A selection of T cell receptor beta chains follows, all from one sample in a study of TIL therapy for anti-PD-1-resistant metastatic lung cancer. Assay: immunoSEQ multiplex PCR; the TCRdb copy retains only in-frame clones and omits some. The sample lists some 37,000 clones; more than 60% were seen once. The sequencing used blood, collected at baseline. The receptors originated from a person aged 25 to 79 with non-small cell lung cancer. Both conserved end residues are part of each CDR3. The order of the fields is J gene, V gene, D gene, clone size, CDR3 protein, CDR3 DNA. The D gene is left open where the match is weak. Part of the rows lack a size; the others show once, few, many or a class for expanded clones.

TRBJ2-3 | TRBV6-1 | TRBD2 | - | CASSGASGGADTQYF | TGTGCCAGCAGTGGGGCTAGCGGGGGGGCAGATACGCAGTATTTT
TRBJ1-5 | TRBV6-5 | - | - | CASSRSTSNQPQHF | TGTGCCAGCAGTCGGTCAACCAGCAATCAGCCCCAGCATTTT
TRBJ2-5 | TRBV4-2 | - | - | CASSTTGPGETQYF | TGTGCCAGCAGCACGACAGGTCCGGGAGAGACCCAGTACTTC
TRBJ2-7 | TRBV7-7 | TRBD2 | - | CASSLTSGSYEQYF | TGTGCCAGCAGCCTTACTAGCGGATCCTACGAGCAGTACTTC
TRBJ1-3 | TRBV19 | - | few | CASSILQGNTIYF | TGTGCCAGTAGTATACTGCAGGGAAACACCATATATTTT
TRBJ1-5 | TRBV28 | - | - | CASSSPILSLGGNQPQHF | TGTGCCAGCAGTTCCCCAATCCTCTCTTTGGGAGGGAATCAGCCCCAGCATTTT
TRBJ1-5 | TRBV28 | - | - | CASSLQGFKSNQPQHF | TGTGCCAGCAGTTTGCAGGGGTTTAAGAGCAATCAGCCCCAGCATTTT
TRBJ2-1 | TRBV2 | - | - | CASNLRTRTRVPSYNEQFF | TGTGCCAGCAATCTGCGGACACGGACTCGTGTCCCGTCCTACAATGAGCAGTTCTTC
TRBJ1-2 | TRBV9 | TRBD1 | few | CASSVDRGNKGYTF | TGTGCCAGCAGCGTAGACAGGGGCAATAAAGGCTACACCTTC
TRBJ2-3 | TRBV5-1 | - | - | CASSLTQGSQYF | TGCGCCAGCAGCTTAACCCAGGGGTCGCAGTATTTT
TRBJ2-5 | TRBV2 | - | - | CASSVSQETQYF | TGTGCCAGCAGTGTTTCGCAAGAGACCCAGTACTTC
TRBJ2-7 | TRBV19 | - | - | CASSGSRAYEQYF | TGTGCCAGTAGCGGGAGCCGAGCCTACGAGCAGTACTTC
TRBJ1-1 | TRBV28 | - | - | CASSRQAPGTEAFF | TGTGCCAGCAGTAGACAGGCCCCCGGGACTGAAGCTTTCTTT
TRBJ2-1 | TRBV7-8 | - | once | CASSHRVGEQFF | TGTGCCAGCAGTCACAGGGTAGGTGAGCAGTTCTTC
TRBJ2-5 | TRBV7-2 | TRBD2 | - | CASSLLAGGPETQYF | TGTGCCAGCAGCTTGCTAGCGGGAGGGCCGGAGACCCAGTACTTC
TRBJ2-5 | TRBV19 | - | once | CARVGVETQYF | TGTGCCAGAGTCGGGGTGGAGACCCAGTACTTC
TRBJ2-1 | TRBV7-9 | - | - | CASSSLGGTYNEQFF | TGTGCCAGCAGCTCCTTAGGGGGGACCTACAATGAGCAGTTCTTC
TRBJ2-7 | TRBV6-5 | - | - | CASSLTGTTTYEQYF | TGTGCCAGCAGTCTGACCGGGACCACCACCTACGAGCAGTACTTC
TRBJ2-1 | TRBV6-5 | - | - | CASSYLGAADEQFF | TGTGCCAGCAGTTACCTAGGGGCGGCAGATGAGCAGTTCTTC
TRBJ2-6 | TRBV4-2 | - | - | CASSQDNSATGANVLTF | TGTGCCAGCAGCCAAGATAACTCAGCTACTGGGGCCAACGTCCTGACTTTC
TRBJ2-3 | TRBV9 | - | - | CASSARGRAGGTDTQYF | TGTGCCAGCAGCGCCCGGGGACGGGCTGGGGGTACAGATACGCAGTATTTT
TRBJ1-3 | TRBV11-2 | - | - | CASSLMMGGSGNTIYF | TGTGCCAGCAGCTTAATGATGGGGGGCTCTGGAAACACCATATATTTT
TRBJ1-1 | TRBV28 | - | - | CASSPLQGTVKNTEAFF | TGTGCCAGCAGTCCCCTCCAGGGGACGGTGAAGAACACTGAAGCTTTCTTT
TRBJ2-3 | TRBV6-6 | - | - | CASGSLPPDTQYF | TGTGCCAGCGGATCCTTACCACCAGATACGCAGTATTTT
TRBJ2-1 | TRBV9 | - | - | CASSVGWGAYNEQFF | TGTGCCAGCAGCGTAGGGTGGGGCGCCTACAATGAGCAGTTCTTC
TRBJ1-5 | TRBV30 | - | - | CAWGNQPQHF | TGTGCCTGGGGCAATCAGCCCCAGCATTTT
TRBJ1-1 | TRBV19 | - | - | CASSRSNTEAFF | TGTGCCAGTAGCCGGTCCAACACTGAAGCTTTCTTT
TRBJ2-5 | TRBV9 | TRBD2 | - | CASSEAPTSGTETQYF | TGTGCCAGCAGCGAGGCCCCTACTAGCGGGACAGAGACCCAGTACTTC
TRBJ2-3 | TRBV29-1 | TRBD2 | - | CSVRDYTDTQYF | TGCAGCGTGAGGGACTACACAGATACGCAGTATTTT
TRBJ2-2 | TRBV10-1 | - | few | CASSRGSGELFF | TGCGCCAGCAGTCGCGGATCCGGGGAGCTGTTTTTT
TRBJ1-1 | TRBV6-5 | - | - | CASMKIMNTEAFF | TGTGCCAGCATGAAAATAATGAACACTGAAGCTTTCTTT
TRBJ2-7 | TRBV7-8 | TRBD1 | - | CASSQTTGRIYEQYF | TGTGCCAGCAGCCAGACGACAGGGAGAATCTACGAGCAGTACTTC
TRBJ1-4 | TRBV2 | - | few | CASSEQNEKLFF | TGTGCCAGCAGTGAACAGAATGAAAAACTGTTTTTT
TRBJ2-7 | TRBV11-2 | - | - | CASSLGDTYYEQYF | TGTGCCAGCAGCTTAGGGGACACCTACTACGAGCAGTACTTC
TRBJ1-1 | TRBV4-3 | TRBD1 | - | CASSHAPDRDTEAFF | TGCGCCAGCAGCCATGCCCCCGACAGGGACACTGAAGCTTTCTTT
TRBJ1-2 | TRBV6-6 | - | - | CASSYTPEWGYTF | TGTGCCAGCAGTTATACCCCCGAGTGGGGCTACACCTTC
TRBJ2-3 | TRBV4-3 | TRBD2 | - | CASSQGGGLTDTQYF | TGCGCCAGCAGCCAAGGGGGGGGATTGACAGATACGCAGTATTTT